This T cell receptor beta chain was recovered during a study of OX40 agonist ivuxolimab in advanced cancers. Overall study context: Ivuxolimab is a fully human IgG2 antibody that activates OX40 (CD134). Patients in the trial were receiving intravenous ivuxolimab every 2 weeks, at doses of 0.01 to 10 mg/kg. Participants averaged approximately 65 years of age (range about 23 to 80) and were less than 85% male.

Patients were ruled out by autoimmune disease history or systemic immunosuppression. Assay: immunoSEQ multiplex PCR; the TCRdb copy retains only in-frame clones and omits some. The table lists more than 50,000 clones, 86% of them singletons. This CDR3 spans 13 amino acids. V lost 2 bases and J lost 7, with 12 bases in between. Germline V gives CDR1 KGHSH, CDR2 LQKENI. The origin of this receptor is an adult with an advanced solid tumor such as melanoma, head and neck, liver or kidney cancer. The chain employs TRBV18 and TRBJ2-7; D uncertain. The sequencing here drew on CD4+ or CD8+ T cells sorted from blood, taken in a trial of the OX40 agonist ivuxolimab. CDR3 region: CASSPRIGDEQYF. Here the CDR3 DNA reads TGTGCCAGCTCACCAAGGATTGGGGATGAGCAGTACTTC.